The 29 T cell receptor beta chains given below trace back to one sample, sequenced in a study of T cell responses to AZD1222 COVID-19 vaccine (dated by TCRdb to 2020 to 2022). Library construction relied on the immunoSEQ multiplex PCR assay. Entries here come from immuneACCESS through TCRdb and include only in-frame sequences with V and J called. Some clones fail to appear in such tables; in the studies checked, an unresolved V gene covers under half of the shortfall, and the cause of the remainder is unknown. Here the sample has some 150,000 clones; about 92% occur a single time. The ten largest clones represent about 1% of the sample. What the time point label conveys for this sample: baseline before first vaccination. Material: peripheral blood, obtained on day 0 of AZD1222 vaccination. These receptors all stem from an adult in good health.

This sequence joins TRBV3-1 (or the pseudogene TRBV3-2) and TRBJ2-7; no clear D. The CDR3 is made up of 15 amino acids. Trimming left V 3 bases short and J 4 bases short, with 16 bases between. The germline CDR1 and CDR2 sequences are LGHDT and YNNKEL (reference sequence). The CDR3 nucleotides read TGTGCCAGCAGCCATGCAGGCCCCGGTAAGTACGAGCAGTACTTC. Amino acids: CASSHAGPGKYEQYF.

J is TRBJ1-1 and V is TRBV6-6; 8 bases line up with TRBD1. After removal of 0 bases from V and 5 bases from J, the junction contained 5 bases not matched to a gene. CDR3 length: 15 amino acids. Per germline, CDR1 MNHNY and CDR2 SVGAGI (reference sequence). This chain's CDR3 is CASSYSHRGGTEAFF. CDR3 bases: TGTGCCAGCAGTTACTCACACAGGGGGGGGACTGAAGCTTTCTTT.

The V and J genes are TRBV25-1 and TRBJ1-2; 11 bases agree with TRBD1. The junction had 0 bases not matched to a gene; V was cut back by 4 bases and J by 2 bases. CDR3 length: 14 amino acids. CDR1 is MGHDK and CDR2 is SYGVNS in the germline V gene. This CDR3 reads CASSGTGGNYGYTF. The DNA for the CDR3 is TGTGCCAGCAGTGGGACAGGGGGCAACTATGGCTACACCTTC.

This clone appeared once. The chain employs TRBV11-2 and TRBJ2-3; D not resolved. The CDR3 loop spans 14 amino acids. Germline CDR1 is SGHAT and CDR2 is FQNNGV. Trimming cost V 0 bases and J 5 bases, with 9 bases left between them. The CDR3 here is CASSLDGGVDTQYF. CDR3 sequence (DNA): TGTGCCAGCAGCTTAGATGGTGGGGTAGATACGCAGTATTTT.

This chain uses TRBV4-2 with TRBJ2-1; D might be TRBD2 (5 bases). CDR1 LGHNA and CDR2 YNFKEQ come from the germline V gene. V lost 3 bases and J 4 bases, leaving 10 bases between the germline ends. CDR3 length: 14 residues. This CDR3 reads CASSQADYYNEQFF. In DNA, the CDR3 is TGTGCCAGCAGCCAGGCTGACTATTACAATGAGCAGTTCTTC.

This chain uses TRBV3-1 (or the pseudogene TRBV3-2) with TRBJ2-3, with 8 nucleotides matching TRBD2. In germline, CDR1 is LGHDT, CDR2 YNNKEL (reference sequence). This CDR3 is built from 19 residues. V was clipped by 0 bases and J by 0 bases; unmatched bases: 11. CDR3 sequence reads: CASSQEPWRKRGSTDTQYF. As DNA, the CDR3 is TGTGCCAGCAGCCAAGAGCCCTGGCGGAAGCGGGGGAGCACAGATACGCAGTATTTT.

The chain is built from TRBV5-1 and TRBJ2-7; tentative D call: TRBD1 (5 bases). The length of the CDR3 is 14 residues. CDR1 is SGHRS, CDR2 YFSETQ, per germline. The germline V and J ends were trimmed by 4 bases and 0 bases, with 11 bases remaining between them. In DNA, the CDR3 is TGCGCCAGCAGCCCCCGACAGCCCTCCTACGAGCAGTACTTC. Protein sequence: CASSPRQPSYEQYF.

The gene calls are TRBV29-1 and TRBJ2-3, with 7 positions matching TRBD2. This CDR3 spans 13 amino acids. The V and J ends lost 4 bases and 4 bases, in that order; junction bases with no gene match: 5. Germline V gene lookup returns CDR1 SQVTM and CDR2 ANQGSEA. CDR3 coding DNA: TGCAGCGTTGTGGGGGGGGTGTCAGATACGCAGTATTTT. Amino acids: CSVVGGVSDTQYF.

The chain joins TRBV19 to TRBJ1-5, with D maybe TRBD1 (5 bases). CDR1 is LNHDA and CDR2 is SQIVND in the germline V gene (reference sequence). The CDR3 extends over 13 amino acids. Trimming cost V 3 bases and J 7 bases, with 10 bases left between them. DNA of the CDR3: TGTGCCAGTAGTATTGAAGGGACCCAGCCCCAGCATTTT. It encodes CASSIEGTQPQHF.

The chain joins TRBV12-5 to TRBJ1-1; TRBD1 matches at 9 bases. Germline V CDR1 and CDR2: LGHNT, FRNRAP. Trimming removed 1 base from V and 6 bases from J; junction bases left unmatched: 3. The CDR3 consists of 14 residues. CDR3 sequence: CASGLDRGLAEAFF. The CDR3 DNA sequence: TGTGCTAGTGGTTTGGACAGGGGGCTTGCTGAAGCTTTCTTT.

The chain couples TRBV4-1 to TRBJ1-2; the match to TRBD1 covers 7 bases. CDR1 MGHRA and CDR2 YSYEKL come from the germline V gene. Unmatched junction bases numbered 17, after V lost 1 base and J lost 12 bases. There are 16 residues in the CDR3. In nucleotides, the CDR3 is TGCGCCAGCAGCCAAGTAGGACAGGTGACGGGTGCGGGTGACACCTTC. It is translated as CASSQVGQVTGAGDTF.

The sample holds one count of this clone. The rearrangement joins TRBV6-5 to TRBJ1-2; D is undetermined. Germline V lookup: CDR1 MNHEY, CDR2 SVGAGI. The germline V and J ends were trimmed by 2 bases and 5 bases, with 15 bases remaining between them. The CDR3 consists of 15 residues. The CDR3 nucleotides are TGTGCCAGCAGTTACGTGGCGGGAGACCAATATGGCTACACCTTC. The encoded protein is CASSYVAGDQYGYTF.

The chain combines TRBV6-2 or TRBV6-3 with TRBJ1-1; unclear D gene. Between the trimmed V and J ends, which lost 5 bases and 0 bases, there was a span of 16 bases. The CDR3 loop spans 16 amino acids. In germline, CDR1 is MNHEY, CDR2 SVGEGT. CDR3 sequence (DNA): TGTGCCAGCAGTATACTCCAATCAGGCTTGAACACTGAAGCTTTCTTT. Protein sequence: CASSILQSGLNTEAFF.

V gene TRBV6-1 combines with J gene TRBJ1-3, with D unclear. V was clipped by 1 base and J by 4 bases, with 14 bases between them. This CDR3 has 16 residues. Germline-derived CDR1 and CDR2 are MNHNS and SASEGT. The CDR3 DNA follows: TGTGCCAGCAGTGAAGGGGTTGGGGTAGGAGGAAACACCATATATTTT. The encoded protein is CASSEGVGVGGNTIYF.

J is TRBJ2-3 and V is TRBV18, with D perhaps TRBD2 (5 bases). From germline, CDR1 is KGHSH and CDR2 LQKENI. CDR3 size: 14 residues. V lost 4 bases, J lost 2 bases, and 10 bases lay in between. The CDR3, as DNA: TGTGCCAGCTCACTTGGGCGGGCCACAGATACGCAGTATTTT. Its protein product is CASSLGRATDTQYF.

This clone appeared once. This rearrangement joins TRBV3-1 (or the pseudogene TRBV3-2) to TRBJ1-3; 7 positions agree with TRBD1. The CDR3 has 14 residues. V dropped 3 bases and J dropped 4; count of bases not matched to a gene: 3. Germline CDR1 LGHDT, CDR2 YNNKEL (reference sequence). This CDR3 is CASSQNRGGNTIYF. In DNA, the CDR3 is TGTGCCAGCAGCCAGAACAGGGGCGGAAACACCATATATTTT.

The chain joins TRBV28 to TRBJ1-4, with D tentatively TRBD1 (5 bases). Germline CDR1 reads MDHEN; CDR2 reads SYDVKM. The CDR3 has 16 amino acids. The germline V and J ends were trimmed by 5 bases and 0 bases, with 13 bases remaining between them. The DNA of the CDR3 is TGTGCCAGCAGTCCCCTTGGGGCTTCAACTAATGAAAAACTGTTTTTT. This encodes CASSPLGASTNEKLFF.

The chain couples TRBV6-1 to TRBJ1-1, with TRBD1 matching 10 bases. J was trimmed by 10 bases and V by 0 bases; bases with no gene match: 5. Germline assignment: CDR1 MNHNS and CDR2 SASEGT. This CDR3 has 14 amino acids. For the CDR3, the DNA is TGTGCCAGCAGTGAAGCGGGACAGGGGAAGGGAGCTTTCTTT. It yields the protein CASSEAGQGKGAFF.

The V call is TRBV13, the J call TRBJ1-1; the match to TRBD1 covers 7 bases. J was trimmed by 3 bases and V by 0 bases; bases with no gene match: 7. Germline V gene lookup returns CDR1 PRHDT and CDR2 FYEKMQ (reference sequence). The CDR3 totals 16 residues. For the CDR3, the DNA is TGTGCCAGCAGCTTAGGACGCAGGGGGGTGCACACTGAAGCTTTCTTT. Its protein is CASSLGRRGVHTEAFF.

The CDR3 region is CASSLRLARGETQYF. CDR3 sequence (DNA): TGTGCCAGCAGCCTCAGGTTGGCGAGGGGAGAGACCCAGTACTTC. This chain joins TRBV14 and TRBJ2-5; D is tentatively TRBD1 or TRBD2 (5 bases each). The CDR3 is made up of 15 amino acids. V was cut by 4 bases and J by 4 bases, with 16 bases left in between. Germline V CDR1 and CDR2: SGHDN, FVKESK. Based on the CDR3 plus reference TRBV14 and TRBJ2-5, the full variable domain is EAGVTQFPSHSVIEKGQTVTLRCDPISGHDNLYWYRRVMGKEIKFLLHFVKESKQDESGMPNNRFLAERTGGTYSTLKVQPAELEDSGVYFCASSLRLARGETQYFGPGTRLLVL.

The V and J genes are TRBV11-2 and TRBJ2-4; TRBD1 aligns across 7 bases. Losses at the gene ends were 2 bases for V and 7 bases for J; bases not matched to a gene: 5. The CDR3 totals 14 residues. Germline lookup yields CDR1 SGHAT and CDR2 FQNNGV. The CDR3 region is CASSLSLQGNIQYF. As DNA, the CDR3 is TGTGCCAGCAGCTTATCCCTACAGGGGAACATTCAGTACTTC.

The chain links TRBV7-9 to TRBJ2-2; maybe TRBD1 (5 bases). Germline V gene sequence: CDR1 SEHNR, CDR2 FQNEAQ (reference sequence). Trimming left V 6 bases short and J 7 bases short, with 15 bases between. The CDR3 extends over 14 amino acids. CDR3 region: CASSSQGDSGELFF. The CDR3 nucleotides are TGTGCCAGCAGTTCCCAGGGTGATAGCGGGGAGCTGTTTTTT.

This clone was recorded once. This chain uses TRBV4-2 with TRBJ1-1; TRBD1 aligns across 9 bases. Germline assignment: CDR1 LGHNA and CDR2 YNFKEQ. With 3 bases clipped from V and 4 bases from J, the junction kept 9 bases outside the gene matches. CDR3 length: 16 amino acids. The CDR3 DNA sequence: TGTGCCAGCAGCCAGAGTCCGGGACAGGGCGGCACTGAAGCTTTCTTT. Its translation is CASSQSPGQGGTEAFF.

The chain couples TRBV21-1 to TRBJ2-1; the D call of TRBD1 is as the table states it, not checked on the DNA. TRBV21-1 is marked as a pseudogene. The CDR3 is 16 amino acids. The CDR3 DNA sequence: TGTGCCAGCAGCAATCCGGCAGGGCCCTACTACAATGAGCAGTTCTTC. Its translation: CASSNPAGPYYNEQFF.

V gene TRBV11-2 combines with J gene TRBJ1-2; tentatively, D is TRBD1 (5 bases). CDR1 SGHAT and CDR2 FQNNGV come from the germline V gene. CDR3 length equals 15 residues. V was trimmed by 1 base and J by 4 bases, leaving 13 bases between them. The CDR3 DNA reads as TGTGCCAGCAGCTTAGGTAGGGGAGGCAGCTATGGCTACACCTTC. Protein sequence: CASSLGRGGSYGYTF.

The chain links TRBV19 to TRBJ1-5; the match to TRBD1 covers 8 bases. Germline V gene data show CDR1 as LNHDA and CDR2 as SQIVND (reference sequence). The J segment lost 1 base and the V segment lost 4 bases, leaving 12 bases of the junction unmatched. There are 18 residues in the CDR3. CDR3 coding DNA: TGTGCCAGTAGTACGTGGGCAGGGGGCGCGAACAGCAATCAGCCCCAGCATTTT. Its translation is CASSTWAGGANSNQPQHF.

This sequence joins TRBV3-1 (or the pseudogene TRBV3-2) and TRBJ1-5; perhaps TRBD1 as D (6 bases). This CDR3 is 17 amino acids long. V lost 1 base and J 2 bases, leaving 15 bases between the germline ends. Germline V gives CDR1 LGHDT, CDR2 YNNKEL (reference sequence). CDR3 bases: TGTGCCAGCAGCCAAGGTGGACAGTCGTTGGGCAATCAGCCCCAGCATTTT. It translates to CASSQGGQSLGNQPQHF.

The CDR3 here is CASSLVPYEQYF. As DNA, the CDR3 is TGTGCCAGCAGTTTAGTACCTTACGAGCAGTACTTC. The chain combines TRBV12-3 or TRBV12-4 with TRBJ2-7; no definite D call. Trimming removed 1 base from V and 4 bases from J, with 5 bases in between. CDR3 length equals 12 residues.

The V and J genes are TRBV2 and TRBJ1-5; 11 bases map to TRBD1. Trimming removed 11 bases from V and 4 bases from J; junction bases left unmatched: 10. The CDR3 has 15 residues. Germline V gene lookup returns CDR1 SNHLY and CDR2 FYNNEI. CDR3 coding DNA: TGTGCCTGCAACTCCGGGACAGGGGGGAATCAGCCCCAGCATTTT. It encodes CACNSGTGGNQPQHF.